The T cell receptor (beta chain) under discussion was sequenced for a study of T cells in tuberculosis (dated by TCRdb to 2016 to 2019). Study-wide context: The study combined CD1B tetramers and high-throughput TCR immunosequencing to characterize T cells specific for the mycobacterial lipid antigen glucose monomycolate (GMM).

General study outcomes and caveats: T cells that bind the CD1B-GMM tetramer with low affinity may not have been captured by the stringent sort gate.

As regards this clone: No much larger clonotype is one base removed from it; base qualities were not supplied.

The CDR3 covers 13 residues, taking in both the cysteine and the phenylalanine. CDR3 DNA only is kept here, 39 bases in frame from base 1. Based on the germline V gene (reference sequence), the CDR1 and CDR2 sequences are LNHDA and SQIVND. Trimming removed 4 bases from V and 3 bases from J, leaving 9 bases between the germline ends. Thawed, overnight-rested PBMC were stained with GMM-loaded CD1B tetramer, a Live/Dead dye and anti-CD3, then sorted on a FACS Aria II. C32 glucose monomycolate purified from Rhodococcus equi was loaded onto CD1B tetramers. Before cryopreservation, the PBMC used for tetramer sorting had been depleted of CD14-expressing monocytes for a separate study. From each donor, some 100,000 tetramer-negative cells were sorted and were analyzed alongside the tetramer-positive cells. Antigen-specific T cells were sorted from a few healthy South African adults using GMM-loaded CD1B tetramers.

Because TCR-alpha and TCR-beta chains were sequenced unpaired, no chain pairing information was available. TCR libraries were generated with the immunoSEQ multiplex PCR assay, using TCR-beta and/or TCR-alpha/delta assays for each sample. The Illumina high-throughput platform was used to sequence the amplified TCR libraries. In the original analysis: Clustering and dimensionality reduction relied on pairwise TCRdist distances among GMM-specific receptors from T cells that were either sorted ex vivo or expanded in vitro. Sequence motifs defined by gene usage and CDR3 content were checked for enrichment by comparing tetramer-positive and tetramer-negative populations. As stored in TCRdb, this immuneACCESS dataset retains in-frame rearrangements with V and J assigned. A fraction of the clones does not appear; measured against another copy, unresolved V genes explain less than half of the discrepancy, and the remainder lacks a known reason. That table supplies the V and J calls and clone size; D and trimming were determined from the DNA. The sample table lists 55,000 to 70,000 clones, 81% of them with a count of one. The ten largest clonotypes hold roughly 12% of the sample.

This receptor chain uses TRBV19 and TRBJ1-1; the D gene cannot be resolved reliably. The clonotype comes from an adult woman with latent tuberculosis. Input material: CD1b-GMM tetramer-negative cells sorted from PBMCs. The intended sense of this specimen's cell subset or site label: T cells not binding CD1B-GMM tetramer, sorted from same donor. CDR3 reads: CASSKVRDTEAFF. The DNA sequence is TGTGCCAGTAGTAAAGTTCGGGACACTGAAGCTTTCTTT.